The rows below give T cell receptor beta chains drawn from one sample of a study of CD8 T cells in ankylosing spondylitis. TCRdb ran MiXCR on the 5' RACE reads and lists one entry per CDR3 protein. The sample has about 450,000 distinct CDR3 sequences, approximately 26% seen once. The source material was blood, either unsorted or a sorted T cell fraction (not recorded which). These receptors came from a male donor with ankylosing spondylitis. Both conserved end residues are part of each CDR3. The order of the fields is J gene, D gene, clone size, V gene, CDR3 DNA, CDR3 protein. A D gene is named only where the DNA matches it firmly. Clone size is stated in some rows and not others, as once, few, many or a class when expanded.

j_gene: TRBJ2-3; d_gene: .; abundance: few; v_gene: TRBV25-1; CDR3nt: TGTGCCAGCAGTGAATATGGACCAAGCACAGATACGCAGTATTTT; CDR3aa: CASSEYGPSTDTQYF
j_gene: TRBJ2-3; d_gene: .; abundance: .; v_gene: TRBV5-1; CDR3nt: TGCGCCAGCAGCTTCGGCGCGCGCAGGAGCACAGATACGCAGTATTTT; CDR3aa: CASSFGARRSTDTQYF
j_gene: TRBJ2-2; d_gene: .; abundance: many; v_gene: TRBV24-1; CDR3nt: TGTGCCACCAGTGATTTTAGGATTTCGAACACCGGGGAGCTGTTTTTT; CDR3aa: CATSDFRISNTGELFF
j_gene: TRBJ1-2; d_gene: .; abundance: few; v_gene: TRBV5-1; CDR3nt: TGCGCCAGCAGCTTGGATCGGACCAGCTATGGCTACACCTTC; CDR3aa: CASSLDRTSYGYTF
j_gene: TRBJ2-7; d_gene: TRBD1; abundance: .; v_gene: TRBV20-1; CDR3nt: TGCAGTGCTATGAAGGGGGCCACCTACGAGCAGTACTTC; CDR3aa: CSAMKGATYEQYF
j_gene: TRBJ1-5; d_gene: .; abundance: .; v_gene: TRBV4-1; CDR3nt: TGCGCCAGCAGCCAATTACAAGGGGAGCCCCAGCATTTT; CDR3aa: CASSQLQGEPQHF
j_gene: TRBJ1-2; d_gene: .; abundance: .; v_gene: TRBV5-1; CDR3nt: TGCGCCAGCAGCTTGGGAGGGGGTTCGGAGAGCTACACCTTC; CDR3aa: CASSLGGGSESYTF
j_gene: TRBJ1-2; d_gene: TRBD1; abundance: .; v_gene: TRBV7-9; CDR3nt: TGTGCCAGCAGCCCACAGGGGACATTCAATGGTGGCGGCTACACCTTC; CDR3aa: CASSPQGTFNGGGYTF
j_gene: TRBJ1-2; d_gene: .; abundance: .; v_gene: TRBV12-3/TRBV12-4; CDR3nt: TGTGCCAGCAGTCGTCATGGGGCTCGGGCCTACACCTTC; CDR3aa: CASSRHGARAYTF
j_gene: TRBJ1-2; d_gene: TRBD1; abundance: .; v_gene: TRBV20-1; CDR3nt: TGCAGTGCCCCCGGGGCCAGGGGGGTTGATGGCTACACCTTC; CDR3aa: CSAPGARGVDGYTF
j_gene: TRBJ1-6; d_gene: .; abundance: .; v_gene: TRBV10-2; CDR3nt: TGCGCCAGCGCCCCTATGGGGAATTCACCCCTCCACTTT; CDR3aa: CASAPMGNSPLHF
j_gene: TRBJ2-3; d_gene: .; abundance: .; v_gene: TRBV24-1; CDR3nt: TGTGCCACCAGTGATTTTCCAGGGATGGATACGCAGTATTTT; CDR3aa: CATSDFPGMDTQYF
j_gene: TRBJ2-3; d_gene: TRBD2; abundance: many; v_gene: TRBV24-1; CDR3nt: TGTGCCACCAGTGAAAAGGTCGGTCTAGCGGGAGTGGATACGCAGTATTTT; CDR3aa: CATSEKVGLAGVDTQYF
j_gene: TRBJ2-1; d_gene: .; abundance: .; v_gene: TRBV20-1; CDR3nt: TGCAGTGCTAGAGTACAGGGCCCCTACAATGAGCAGTTCTTC; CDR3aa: CSARVQGPYNEQFF
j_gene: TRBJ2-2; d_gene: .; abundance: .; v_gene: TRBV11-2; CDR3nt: TGTGCCAGCAGCTTACTACGGTCCGGGGAGCTGTTTTTT; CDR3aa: CASSLLRSGELFF
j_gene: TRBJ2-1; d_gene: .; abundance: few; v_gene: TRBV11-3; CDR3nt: TGTGCCAGCAGCTTGGGGGCCGGGAGAGGCGACAATGAGCAGTTCTTC; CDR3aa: CASSLGAGRGDNEQFF
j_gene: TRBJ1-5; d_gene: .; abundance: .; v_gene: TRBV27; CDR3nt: TGTGCCAGCAGTTTACTCCCAGGTCCCCAGCATTTT; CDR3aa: CASSLLPGPQHF
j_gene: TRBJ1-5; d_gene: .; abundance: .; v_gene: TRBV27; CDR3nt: TGTGCCAGCAGACACGAGGGTTATAGCAATCAGCCCCAGCATTTT; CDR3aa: CASRHEGYSNQPQHF
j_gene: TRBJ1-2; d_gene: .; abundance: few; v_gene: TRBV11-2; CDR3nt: TGTGCCAGCAGCTTTCCGGGGGGGCTCTCCTATGGCTACACCTTC; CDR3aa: CASSFPGGLSYGYTF
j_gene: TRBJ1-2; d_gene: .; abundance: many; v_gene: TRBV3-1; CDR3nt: TGTGCCAGCAGCCAAAGGGCCAGCTATGGCTACACCTTC; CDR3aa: CASSQRASYGYTF
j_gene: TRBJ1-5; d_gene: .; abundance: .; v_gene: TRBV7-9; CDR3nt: TGTGCCAGCAGCTTGTCGGGGGCCAGTCAGCCCCAGCATTTT; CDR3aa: CASSLSGASQPQHF
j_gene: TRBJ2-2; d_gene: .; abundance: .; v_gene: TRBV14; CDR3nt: TGTGCCAGCAGCCAAGCGTGGTACACCGGGGAGCTGTTTTTT; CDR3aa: CASSQAWYTGELFF
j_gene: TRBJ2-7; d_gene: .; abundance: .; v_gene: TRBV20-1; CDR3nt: TGCAGTGCTCCTCTACGACCTAGCTCCTACGAGCAGTACTTC; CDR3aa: CSAPLRPSSYEQYF
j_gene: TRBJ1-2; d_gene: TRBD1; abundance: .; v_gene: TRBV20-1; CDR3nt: TGCAGTGCTAGAGGGGACAGTTCTAACTATGGCTACACCTTC; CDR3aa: CSARGDSSNYGYTF
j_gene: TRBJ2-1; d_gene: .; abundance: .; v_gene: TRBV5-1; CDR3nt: TGCGCCAGCACCTACCGGAGCATTGCCTCCTACAATGAGCAGTTCTTC; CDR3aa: CASTYRSIASYNEQFF
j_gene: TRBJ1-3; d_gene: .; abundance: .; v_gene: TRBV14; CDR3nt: TGTGCCAGTAGACACTACTCTGGAAACACCATATATTTT; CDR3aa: CASRHYSGNTIYF
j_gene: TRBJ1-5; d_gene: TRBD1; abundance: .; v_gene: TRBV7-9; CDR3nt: TGTGCCAGCAGTCCAACAGGGGGGCATCAGCCCCAGCATTTT; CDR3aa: CASSPTGGHQPQHF
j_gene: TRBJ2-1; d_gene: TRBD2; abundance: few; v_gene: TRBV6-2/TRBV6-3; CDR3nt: TGTGCCAGCAGTCTGCGGCCGGGAGCGGGAGGGAAATACAATGAGCAGTTCTTC; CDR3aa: CASSLRPGAGGKYNEQFF
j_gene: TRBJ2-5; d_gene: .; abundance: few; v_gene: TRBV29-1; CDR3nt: TGCAGCGCCTACCAAGAGACCCAGTACTTC; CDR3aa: CSAYQETQYF
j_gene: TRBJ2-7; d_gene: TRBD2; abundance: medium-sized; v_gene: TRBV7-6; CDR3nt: TGTGCCAGCAGCTTATCTGGTCTAGCGGGAGCCGAGCAGTACTTC; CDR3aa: CASSLSGLAGAEQYF
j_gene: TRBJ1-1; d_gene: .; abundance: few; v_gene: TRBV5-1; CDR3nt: TGTGCCAGCAGCTTAGAGGGGAGGGGCACTGAAGCTTTCTTT; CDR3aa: CASSLEGRGTEAFF
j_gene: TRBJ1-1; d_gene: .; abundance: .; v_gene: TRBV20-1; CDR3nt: TGCAGTGCTAGAGATTTCAGGGGCAACACTGAAGCTTTCTTT; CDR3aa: CSARDFRGNTEAFF
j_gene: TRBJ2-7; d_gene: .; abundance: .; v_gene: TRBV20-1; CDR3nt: TGCAGTGCTAGAGTTGGACAGATCGACTACGAGCAGTACTTC; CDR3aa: CSARVGQIDYEQYF
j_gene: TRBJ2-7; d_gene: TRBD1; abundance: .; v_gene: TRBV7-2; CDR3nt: TGTGCCAGCAGCTTCGGGACAGGGGTTGGGTACGAGCAGTACTTC; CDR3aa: CASSFGTGVGYEQYF
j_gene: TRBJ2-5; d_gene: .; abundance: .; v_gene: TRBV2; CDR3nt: TGTGCCAGCAGAACGGGGACAACCCAAGAGACCCAGTACTTC; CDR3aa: CASRTGTTQETQYF
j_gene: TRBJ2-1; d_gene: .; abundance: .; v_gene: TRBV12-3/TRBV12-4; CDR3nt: TGTGCCAGCAGTTTTAAACTGCAGTTCTTC; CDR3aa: CASSFKLQFF
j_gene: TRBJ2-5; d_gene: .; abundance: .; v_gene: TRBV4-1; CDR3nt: TGCGCCAGCAGCCAAGATGGAGGGGTGGGGACCCAGTACTTC; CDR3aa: CASSQDGGVGTQYF
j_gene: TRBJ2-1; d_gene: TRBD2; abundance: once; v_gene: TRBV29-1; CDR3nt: TGCAGCGTTGAAGATGCCTTCCACACTAGCGGAGGCTCCTACAATGAGCAGTTCTTC; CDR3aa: CSVEDAFHTSGGSYNEQFF
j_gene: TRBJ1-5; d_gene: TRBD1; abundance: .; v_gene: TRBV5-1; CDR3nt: TGCGCCAGCAGCTTGGTCGGCTCCGGGACAGGGATTACTCAGCCCCAGCATTTT; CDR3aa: CASSLVGSGTGITQPQHF
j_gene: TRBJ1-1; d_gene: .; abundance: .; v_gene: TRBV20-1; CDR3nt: TGCAGTGCGCAGGGGTCGAACACTGAAGCTTTCTTT; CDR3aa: CSAQGSNTEAFF
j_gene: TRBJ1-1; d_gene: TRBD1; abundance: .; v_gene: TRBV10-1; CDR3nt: TGCGCCAGCAGTGATCGGACAGGGCTTAACACTGAAGCTTTCTTT; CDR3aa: CASSDRTGLNTEAFF
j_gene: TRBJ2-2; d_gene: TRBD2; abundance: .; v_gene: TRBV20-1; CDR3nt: TGCAGTGCTAGGAGCGGGAGAGTCACCGGGGAGCTGTTTTTT; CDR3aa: CSARSGRVTGELFF